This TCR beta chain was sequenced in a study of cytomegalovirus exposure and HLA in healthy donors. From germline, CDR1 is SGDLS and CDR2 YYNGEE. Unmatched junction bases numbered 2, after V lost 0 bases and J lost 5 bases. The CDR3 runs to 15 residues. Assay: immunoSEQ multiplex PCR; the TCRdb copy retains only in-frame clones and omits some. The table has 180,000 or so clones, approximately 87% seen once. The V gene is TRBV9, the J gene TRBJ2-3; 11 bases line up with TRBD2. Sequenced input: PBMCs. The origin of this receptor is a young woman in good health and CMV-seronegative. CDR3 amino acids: CASSVGSGREDTQYF. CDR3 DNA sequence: TGTGCCAGCAGCGTAGGTAGCGGGAGGGAAGATACGCAGTATTTT.